This TCR beta chain was sequenced in a study of cytomegalovirus exposure and HLA in healthy donors. From germline, CDR1 is ENHRY and CDR2 SYGVKD. The CDR3 contains 14 residues. Turning to this clone: Its antigen remains unidentified.

Every donor was a healthy person donating bone marrow. 60 Vbeta and 13 Jbeta primers were used in PCR. Sequencing was performed with immunoSEQ multiplex PCR; in TCRdb, only in-frame clones are kept and a portion is missing. The sample holds 75,000 to 90,000 clones, 60% to 85% seen once. The study's findings and limits: Investigators reported approximately 150 TCR beta chains as tied to cytomegalovirus. Equally common other TCR beta chains were less clonally expanded than HLA-associated ones, a later analysis found.

The rearrangement uses TRBV10-3 and TRBJ2-5, with 7 positions matching TRBD1. The last part of the DNA fits TRBJ2-7 better; the J call may be wrong. The receptor was derived from a male donor in good health and CMV-seropositive. Specimen: PBMCs. CDR3 in DNA: TGTGCCATCAGTGACCCTACAGGGGCCTACGAGCAGTACTTC. This codes for CAISDPTGAYEQYF.